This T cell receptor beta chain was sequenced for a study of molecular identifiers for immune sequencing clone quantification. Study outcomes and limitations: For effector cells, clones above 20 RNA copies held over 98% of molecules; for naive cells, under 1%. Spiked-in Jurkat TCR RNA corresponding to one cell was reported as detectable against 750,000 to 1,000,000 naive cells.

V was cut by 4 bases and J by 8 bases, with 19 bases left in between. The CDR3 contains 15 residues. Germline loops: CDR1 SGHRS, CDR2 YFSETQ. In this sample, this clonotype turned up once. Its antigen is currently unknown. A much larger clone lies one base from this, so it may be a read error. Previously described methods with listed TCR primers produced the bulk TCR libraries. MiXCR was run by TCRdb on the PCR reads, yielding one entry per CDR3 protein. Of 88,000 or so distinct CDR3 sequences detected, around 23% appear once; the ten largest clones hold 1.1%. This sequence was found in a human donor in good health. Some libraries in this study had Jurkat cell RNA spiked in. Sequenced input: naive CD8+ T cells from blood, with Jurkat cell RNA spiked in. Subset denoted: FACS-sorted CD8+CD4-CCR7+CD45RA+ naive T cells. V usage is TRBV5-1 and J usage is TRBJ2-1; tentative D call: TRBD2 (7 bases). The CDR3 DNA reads TGCGCCAGCAGCCCATGGGGGGGCTGGGGCGATGAGCAGTTCTTC. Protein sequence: CASSPWGGWGDEQFF.